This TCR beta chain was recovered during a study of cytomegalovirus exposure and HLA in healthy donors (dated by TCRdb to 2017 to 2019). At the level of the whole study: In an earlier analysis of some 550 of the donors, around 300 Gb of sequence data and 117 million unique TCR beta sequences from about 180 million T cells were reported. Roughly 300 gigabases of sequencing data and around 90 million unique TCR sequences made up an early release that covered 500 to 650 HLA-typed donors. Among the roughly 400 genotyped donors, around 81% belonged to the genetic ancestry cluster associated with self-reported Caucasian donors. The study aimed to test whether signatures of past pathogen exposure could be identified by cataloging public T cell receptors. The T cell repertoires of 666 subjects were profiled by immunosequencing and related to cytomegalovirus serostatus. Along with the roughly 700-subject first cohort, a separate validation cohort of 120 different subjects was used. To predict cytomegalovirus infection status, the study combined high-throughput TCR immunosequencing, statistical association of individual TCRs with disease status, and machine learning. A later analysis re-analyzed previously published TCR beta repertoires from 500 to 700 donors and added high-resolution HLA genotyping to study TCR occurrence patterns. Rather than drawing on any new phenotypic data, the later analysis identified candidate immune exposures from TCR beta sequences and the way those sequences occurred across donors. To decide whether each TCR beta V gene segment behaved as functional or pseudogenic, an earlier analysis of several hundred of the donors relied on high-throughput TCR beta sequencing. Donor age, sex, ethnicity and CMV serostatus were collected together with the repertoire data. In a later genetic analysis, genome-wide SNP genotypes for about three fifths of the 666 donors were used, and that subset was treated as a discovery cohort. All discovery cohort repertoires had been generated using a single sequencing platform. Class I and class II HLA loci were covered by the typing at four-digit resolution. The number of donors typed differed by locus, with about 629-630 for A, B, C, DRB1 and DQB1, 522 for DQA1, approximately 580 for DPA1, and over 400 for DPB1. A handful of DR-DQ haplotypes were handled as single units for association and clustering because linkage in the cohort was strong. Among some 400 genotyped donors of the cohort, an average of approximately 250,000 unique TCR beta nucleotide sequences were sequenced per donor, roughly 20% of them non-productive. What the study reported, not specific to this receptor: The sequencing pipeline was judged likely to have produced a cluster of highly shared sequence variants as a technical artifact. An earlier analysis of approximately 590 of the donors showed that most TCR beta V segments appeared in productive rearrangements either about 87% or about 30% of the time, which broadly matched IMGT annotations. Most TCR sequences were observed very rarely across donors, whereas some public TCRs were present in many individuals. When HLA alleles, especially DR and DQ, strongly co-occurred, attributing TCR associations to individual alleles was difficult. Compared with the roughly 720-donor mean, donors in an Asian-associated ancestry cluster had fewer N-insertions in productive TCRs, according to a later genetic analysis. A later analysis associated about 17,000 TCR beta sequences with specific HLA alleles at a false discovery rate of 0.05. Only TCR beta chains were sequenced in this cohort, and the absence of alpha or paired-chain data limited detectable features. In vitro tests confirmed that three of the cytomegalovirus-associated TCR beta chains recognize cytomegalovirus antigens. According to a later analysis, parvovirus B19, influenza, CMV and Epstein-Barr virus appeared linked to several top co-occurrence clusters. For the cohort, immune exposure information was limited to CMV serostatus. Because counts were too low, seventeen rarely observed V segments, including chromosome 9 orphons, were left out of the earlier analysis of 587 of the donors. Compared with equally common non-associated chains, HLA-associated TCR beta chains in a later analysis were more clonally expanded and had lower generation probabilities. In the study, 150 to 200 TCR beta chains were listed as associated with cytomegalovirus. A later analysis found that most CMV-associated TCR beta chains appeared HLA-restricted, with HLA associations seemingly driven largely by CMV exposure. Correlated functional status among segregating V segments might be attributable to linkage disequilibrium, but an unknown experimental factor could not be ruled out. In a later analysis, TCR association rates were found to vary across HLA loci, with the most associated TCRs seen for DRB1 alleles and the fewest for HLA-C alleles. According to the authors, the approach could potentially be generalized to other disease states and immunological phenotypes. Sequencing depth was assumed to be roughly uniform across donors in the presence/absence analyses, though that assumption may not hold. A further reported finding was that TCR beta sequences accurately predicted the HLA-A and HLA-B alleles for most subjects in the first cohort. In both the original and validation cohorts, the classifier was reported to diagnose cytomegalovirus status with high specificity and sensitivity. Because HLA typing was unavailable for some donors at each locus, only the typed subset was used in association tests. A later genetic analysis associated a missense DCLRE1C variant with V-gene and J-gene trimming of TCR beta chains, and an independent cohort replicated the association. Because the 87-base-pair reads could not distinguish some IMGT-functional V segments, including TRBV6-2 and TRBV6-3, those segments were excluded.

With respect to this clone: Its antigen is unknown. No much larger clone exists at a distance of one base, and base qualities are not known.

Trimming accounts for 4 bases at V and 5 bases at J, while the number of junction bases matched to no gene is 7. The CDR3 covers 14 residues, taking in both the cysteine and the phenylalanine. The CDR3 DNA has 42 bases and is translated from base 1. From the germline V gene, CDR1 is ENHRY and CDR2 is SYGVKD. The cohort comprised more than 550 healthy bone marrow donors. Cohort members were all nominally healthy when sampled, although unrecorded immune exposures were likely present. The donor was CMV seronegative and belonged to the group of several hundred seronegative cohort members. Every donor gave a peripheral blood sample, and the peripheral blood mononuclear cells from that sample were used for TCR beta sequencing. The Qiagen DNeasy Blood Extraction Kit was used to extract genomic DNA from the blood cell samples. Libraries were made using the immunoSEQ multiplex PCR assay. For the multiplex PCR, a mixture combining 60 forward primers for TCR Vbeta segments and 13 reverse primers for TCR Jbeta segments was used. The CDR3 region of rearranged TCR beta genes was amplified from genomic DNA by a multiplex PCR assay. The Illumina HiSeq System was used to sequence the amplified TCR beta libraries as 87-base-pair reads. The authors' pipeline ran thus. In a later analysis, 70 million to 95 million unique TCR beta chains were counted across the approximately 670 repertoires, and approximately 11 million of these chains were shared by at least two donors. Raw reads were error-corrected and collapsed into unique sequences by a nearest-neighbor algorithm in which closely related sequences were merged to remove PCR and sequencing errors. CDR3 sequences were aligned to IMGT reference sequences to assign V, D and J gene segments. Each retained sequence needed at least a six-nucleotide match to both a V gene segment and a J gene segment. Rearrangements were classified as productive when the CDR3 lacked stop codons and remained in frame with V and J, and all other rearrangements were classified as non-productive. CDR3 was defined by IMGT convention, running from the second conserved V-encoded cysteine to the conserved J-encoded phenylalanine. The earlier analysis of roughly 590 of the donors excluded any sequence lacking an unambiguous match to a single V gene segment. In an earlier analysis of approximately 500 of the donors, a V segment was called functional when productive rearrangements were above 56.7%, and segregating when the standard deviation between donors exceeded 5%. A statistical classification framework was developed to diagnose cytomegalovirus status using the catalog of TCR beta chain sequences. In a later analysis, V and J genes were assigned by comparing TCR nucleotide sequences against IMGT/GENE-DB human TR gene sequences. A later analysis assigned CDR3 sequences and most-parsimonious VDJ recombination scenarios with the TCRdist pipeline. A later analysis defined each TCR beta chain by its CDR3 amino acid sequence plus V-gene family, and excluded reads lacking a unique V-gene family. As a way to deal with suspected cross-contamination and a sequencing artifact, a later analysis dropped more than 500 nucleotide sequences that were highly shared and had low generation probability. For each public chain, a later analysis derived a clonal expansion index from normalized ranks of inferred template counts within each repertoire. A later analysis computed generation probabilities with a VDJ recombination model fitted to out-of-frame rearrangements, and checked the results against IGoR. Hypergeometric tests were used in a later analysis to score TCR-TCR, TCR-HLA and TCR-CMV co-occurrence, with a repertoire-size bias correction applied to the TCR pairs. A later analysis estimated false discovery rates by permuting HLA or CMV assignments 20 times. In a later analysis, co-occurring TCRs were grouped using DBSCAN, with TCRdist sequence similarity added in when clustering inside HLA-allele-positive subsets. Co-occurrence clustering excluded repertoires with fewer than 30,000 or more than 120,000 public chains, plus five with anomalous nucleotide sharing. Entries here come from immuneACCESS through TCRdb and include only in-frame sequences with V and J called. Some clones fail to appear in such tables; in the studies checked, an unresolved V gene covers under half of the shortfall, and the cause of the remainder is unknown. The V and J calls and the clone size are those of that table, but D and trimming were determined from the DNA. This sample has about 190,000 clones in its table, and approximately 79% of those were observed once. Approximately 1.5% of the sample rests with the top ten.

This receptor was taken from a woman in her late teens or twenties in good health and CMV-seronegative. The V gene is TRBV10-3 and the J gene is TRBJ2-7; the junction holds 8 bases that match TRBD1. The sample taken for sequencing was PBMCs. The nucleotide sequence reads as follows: TGTGCCATCAGTGCCGACAGGGGTATCGACGAGCAGTACTTC. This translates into CAISADRGIDEQYF.